This TCR beta chain was recovered during a study of response to subunit inactivated influenza vaccine. Study results and limitations: It was the authors' suggestion that each seasonal influenza vaccination recruits few new T cells.

The table lists this clonotype with a few counts. Its matching antigen is unknown. The CDR3 loop spans 17 amino acids. The germline V gene encodes CDR1 MNHNS and CDR2 SASEGT. V was cut by 7 bases and J by 3 bases, with 24 bases left in between. TCRdb analysed the RT-PCR reads with MiXCR anew, one entry per CDR3 protein. The sample lists 500,000 to 600,000 distinct CDR3 sequences, 7.5% to 8.5% seen once, with roughly 13% in the top ten. The TCR sequence derives from a man aged 50 to 75 who received an inactivated influenza vaccine. The chain carries TRBV6-1 and TRBJ2-5; TRBD1 might be the D (6 bases). The sequences come from PBMCs from blood, collected less than 30 months after vaccination. CDR3 sequence: CASTTFVRPGHKETQYF. CDR3 in DNA: TGTGCCAGCACCACATTCGTCCGTCCGGGACATAAAGAGACCCAGTACTTC.